The 11 T cell receptor beta chains in this list originate from one sample, sequenced in a study of T cell responses to AZD1222 COVID-19 vaccine. Clones were read by immunoSEQ multiplex PCR, and TCRdb kept only the in-frame ones, dropping some. Here the sample spans about 160,000 clones, 90% to 95% being singletons. Here the sequenced sample was peripheral blood, taken on day 0 of AZD1222 vaccination. These receptors originate from an adult in good health.

The CDR3, as DNA: TGTGCCAGCAGCACCGCCGGGACTAGCGGGGCCCTAGAGACCCAGTACTTC. Translated: CASSTAGTSGALETQYF. The chain employs TRBV5-4 and TRBJ2-5; 13 bases align to TRBD2. Germline assignment: CDR1 SGHNT and CDR2 YYREEE (reference sequence). V was pared by 4 bases and J by 4 bases, with 10 bases of the junction left unmatched. CDR3 length: 17 residues.

The chain has TRBV20-1 and TRBJ2-1; D not resolved. CDR1 is DFQATT, CDR2 SNEGSKA, per germline (reference sequence). The CDR3 has 13 residues. V lost 3 bases and J lost 2, with 8 bases in between. CDR3 sequence reads: CSASSPAYNEQFF. Written as DNA, the CDR3 is TGCAGTGCTAGTAGCCCGGCCTACAATGAGCAGTTCTTC.

The rearrangement joins TRBV7-9 to TRBJ1-2, with D unclear. The V gene's germline CDR1 is SEHNR and CDR2 FQNEAQ (reference sequence). The CDR3 extends over 12 amino acids. The germline V and J ends were trimmed by 5 bases and 6 bases, with 10 bases remaining between them. The CDR3 DNA reads as TGTGCCAGCAGCGCCCTAAAGGATGGCTACACCTTC. This encodes CASSALKDGYTF. The complete variable domain, with remaining parts taken from reference TRBV7-9 and TRBJ1-2, reads DTGVSQNPRHKITKRGQNVTFRCDPISEHNRLYWYRQTLGQGPEFLTYFQNEAQLEKSRLLSDRFSAERPKGSFSTLEIQRTEQGDSAMYLCASSALKDGYTFGSGTRLTVV.

V and J are TRBV6-5 and TRBJ2-1, with TRBD2 matching 9 bases. CDR3 length: 15 residues. The V gene's germline CDR1 is MNHEY and CDR2 SVGAGI. The J segment lost 12 bases and the V segment lost 6 bases, leaving 15 bases of the junction unmatched. For the CDR3, the DNA is TGTGCCAGCAGACGTAGCGGGAGTTCTTCCATTACGCAGTTCTTC. Amino acid sequence: CASRRSGSSSITQFF.

The gene calls are TRBV11-2 and TRBJ2-1, with a tentative D call TRBD1 (5 bases). The V end lost 3 bases, the J end lost 4 bases, and 10 bases lay between the germline ends. Per the germline V gene, CDR1 is SGHAT and CDR2 is FQNNGV. This CDR3 is built from 14 residues. This CDR3 reads CASSFSQGYNEQFF. CDR3 sequence (DNA): TGTGCCAGCAGCTTCTCGCAGGGATACAATGAGCAGTTCTTC.

The chain recombines TRBV5-1 with TRBJ2-5; 7 positions match TRBD1. CDR1 SGHRS and CDR2 YFSETQ come from the germline V gene. J was trimmed by 1 base and V by 2 bases; bases with no gene match: 5. The CDR3 is 15 amino acids. CDR3 amino acids: CASSLGDRAQETQYF. CDR3 coding DNA: TGCGCCAGCAGCTTAGGAGACAGGGCCCAAGAGACCCAGTACTTC.

J is TRBJ1-3 and V is TRBV29-1; 7 positions agree with TRBD1. The CDR3 has 13 residues. The V and J ends lost 7 bases and 2 bases, in that order; junction bases with no gene match: 5. Germline-derived CDR1 and CDR2 are SQVTM and ANQGSEA. The CDR3 loop is CSAVTGAGNTIYF. The DNA for the CDR3 is TGCAGCGCCGTCACAGGGGCTGGAAACACCATATATTTT.

This clone was counted once. The chain joins TRBV24-1 to TRBJ2-7, with D unresolved. Trimming stripped 2 bases from V and 2 bases from J, with 9 bases between. Germline-derived CDR1 and CDR2 are KGHDR and SFDVKD. The CDR3 covers 14 residues. CDR3 bases: TGTGCCACCAGTGATTCAGTAGGCGCCTACGAGCAGTACGTC. The encoded protein is CATSDSVGAYEQYV.

The J gene is TRBJ2-1, the V gene TRBV4-1; 12 bases match TRBD2. Germline V gives CDR1 MGHRA, CDR2 YSYEKL. V gave up 5 bases and J gave up 3 bases; unmatched junction bases: 2. The CDR3 extends over 15 amino acids. For the CDR3, the DNA is TGCGCCAGCAGCGGACTAGCGGGGAACTACAATGAGCAGTTCTTC. As protein: CASSGLAGNYNEQFF.

As concerns this clone: Its ends do not fully match the called genes, so a read error is possible. The gene calls are TRBV10-3 and TRBJ2-2, with TRBD1 matching over 9 bases. Looked up from germline, CDR1 is ENHRY and CDR2 is SYGVKD. The CDR3 has 16 amino acids. For the CDR3, the DNA is TGTGCCATTTCAGTTTTAGGGACAGGGAACTCCGGGGAGCTGTTTTTT. It yields the protein CAISVLGTGNSGELFF.

The CDR3 nucleotides are TGTGCCAGTAGTAGAAAGGGACAGCCGAACACTGAAGCTTTCTTT. Translated: CASSRKGQPNTEAFF. This chain links TRBV19 with TRBJ1-1; 7 nucleotides line up with TRBD1. V was pared by 4 bases and J by 1 base, with 6 bases of the junction left unmatched. This CDR3 has 15 residues. Germline V gives CDR1 LNHDA, CDR2 SQIVND (reference sequence). The full variable domain, with the rest looked up from reference TRBV19 and TRBJ1-1, is DGGITQSPKYLFRKEGQNVTLSCEQNLNHDAMYWYRQDPGQGLRLIYYSQIVNDFQKGDIAEGYSVSREKKESFPLTVTSAQKNPTAFYLCASSRKGQPNTEAFFGQGTRLTVV.